The rows below give T cell receptor beta chains drawn from one sample of a study of T cell repertoires in cytomegalovirus infection. TCRdb reprocessed the reads with MiXCR, giving one entry per CDR3 protein. The data show approximately 590,000 distinct CDR3 sequences, almost 40% seen once. Which antigens these TCRs recognize remains unknown. The specimen comprised cultured PBMCs, sampled from culture after CMV antigen stimulation. The origin of the receptors is a human donor in good health (CMV status not recorded). Some clones in this sample may be carry-over from other donors' samples. Each CDR3 is given with its conserved first and last residue. A D gene is named only where the DNA matches it firmly. The size field is filled for only some rows; it gives once, few, many or a size class.

J: TRBJ1-5
V: TRBV29-1
size: few
D: -
DNA: TGCAGCGTACGGGAGGGAAGCAATCAGCCCCAGCATTTT
CDR3: CSVREGSNQPQHF

J: TRBJ1-5
V: TRBV4-2
size: -
D: -
DNA: TGTGCCAGCAGCCAAGCTCCATCCGGGGAGGGTCAGCCCCAGCATTTT
CDR3: CASSQAPSGEGQPQHF

J: TRBJ1-3
V: TRBV15
size: -
D: -
DNA: TGTGCCACCAGCAGAGATTCGACCAGCTCTGGAAACACCATATATTTT
CDR3: CATSRDSTSSGNTIYF

J: TRBJ2-3
V: TRBV6-2/TRBV6-3
size: few
D: -
DNA: TGTGCCAGCAGTTACTCGAGCAGGGACCTCACAGATACGCAGTATTTT
CDR3: CASSYSSRDLTDTQYF

J: TRBJ2-5
V: TRBV2
size: -
D: -
DNA: TGTGCCAGCAGTGATACTAATCAAGAGACCCAGTACTTC
CDR3: CASSDTNQETQYF

J: TRBJ1-5
V: TRBV2
size: -
D: -
DNA: TGTGCCAGCAGACCAACAAGCTATAGCAATCAGCCCCAGCATTTT
CDR3: CASRPTSYSNQPQHF

J: TRBJ2-3
V: TRBV7-2
size: -
D: -
DNA: TGTGCCACCGGGGCTAGACCCACAGATACGCAGTATTTT
CDR3: CATGARPTDTQYF

J: TRBJ2-3
V: TRBV2
size: -
D: -
DNA: TGTGCCAGCAGTGTAGAAGGGCCAGGGATTTCAGATACGCAGTATTTT
CDR3: CASSVEGPGISDTQYF

J: TRBJ2-4
V: TRBV6-5
size: few
D: -
DNA: TGTGCCAGCAAGGGGAATAGGGCCAAAAACATTCAGTACTTC
CDR3: CASKGNRAKNIQYF

J: TRBJ2-5
V: TRBV6-1
size: few
D: -
DNA: TGTGCCAGCAGTGAAGTCCCAGGGACGGGCGAGACCCAGTACTTC
CDR3: CASSEVPGTGETQYF

J: TRBJ1-5
V: TRBV6-2/TRBV6-3
size: -
D: TRBD1
DNA: TGTGCCAGCAGTACGACAGGGGGTTCTAATCAGCCCCAGCATTTT
CDR3: CASSTTGGSNQPQHF

J: TRBJ2-5
V: TRBV6-6
size: -
D: TRBD2
DNA: TGTGCCAGCAGTTACGCGGTGGGAGGGCAGGAGACCCAGTACTTC
CDR3: CASSYAVGGQETQYF

J: TRBJ2-3
V: TRBV7-2
size: many
D: TRBD2
DNA: TGTGCCAGCAGCCCCCGCCTAGCGGTGGATACGCAGTATTTT
CDR3: CASSPRLAVDTQYF

J: TRBJ2-1
V: TRBV11-2
size: few
D: TRBD2
DNA: TGTGCCAGCAGCTTCCTACTAGCGGGGGGGCACAATGAGCAGTTCTTC
CDR3: CASSFLLAGGHNEQFF

J: TRBJ2-7
V: TRBV9
size: -
D: TRBD2
DNA: TGTGCCAGCAGCTTCGGTGCACTAGCGGGACTCTACGAGCAGTACTTC
CDR3: CASSFGALAGLYEQYF

J: TRBJ2-7
V: TRBV18
size: -
D: TRBD1
DNA: TGTGCCAGCTCCGAACACCCATACGGACAGGTCTCCTACGAGCAGTACTTC
CDR3: CASSEHPYGQVSYEQYF

J: TRBJ2-6
V: TRBV12-3/TRBV12-4
size: -
D: -
DNA: TGTGCCAGCAGTTCCTACACCACTGGGGCCAACGTCCTGACTTTC
CDR3: CASSSYTTGANVLTF

J: TRBJ1-5
V: TRBV11-2
size: -
D: -
DNA: TGTGCCAGCAGCACAGCAAGCAATCAGCCCCAGCATTTT
CDR3: CASSTASNQPQHF

J: TRBJ1-2
V: TRBV7-2
size: many
D: TRBD1
DNA: TGTGCCAGCAGCCGGGACAGGGGGAGCTATGGCTACACCTTC
CDR3: CASSRDRGSYGYTF

J: TRBJ2-1
V: TRBV7-2
size: -
D: -
DNA: TGTGCCAGCAGCTTCCTGGTGAGCTCCTACAATGAGCAGGTCTTC
CDR3: CASSFLVSSYNEQVF

J: TRBJ1-2
V: TRBV6-1
size: -
D: -
DNA: TGTGCCAGCAGCCCCTTAGGCGGGGCCCGTGGCTACACCTTC
CDR3: CASSPLGGARGYTF

J: TRBJ2-5
V: TRBV11-2
size: -
D: TRBD2
DNA: TGTGCCAGCAGCCCTAGCGGGAGGACACAAGAGACCCAGTACTTC
CDR3: CASSPSGRTQETQYF

J: TRBJ1-2
V: TRBV28
size: many
D: TRBD1
DNA: TGTGCCAGCATCCGGGACAGCAACAACTATGGCTACACCTTC
CDR3: CASIRDSNNYGYTF

J: TRBJ2-3
V: TRBV14
size: -
D: TRBD1
DNA: TGTGCCAGTAGAGACAGGGCAGGCACAGATACGCAGTATTTT
CDR3: CASRDRAGTDTQYF

J: TRBJ1-1
V: TRBV19
size: -
D: TRBD1
DNA: TGTGCCAGTAGTATTGGACAGGGGCTGAACACTGAAGCTTTCTTT
CDR3: CASSIGQGLNTEAFF

J: TRBJ2-1
V: TRBV19
size: -
D: TRBD2
DNA: TGTGCCAGTACCCTTCTAGCGGGGGGGCGCAATGAGCAGTTCTTC
CDR3: CASTLLAGGRNEQFF

J: TRBJ2-1
V: TRBV15
size: -
D: -
DNA: TGTGCCACCAGCAGGCCCAGGGGGGGGCGCGTGAATGAGCAGTTCTTC
CDR3: CATSRPRGGRVNEQFF

J: TRBJ2-1
V: TRBV18
size: -
D: -
DNA: TGTGCCAGCTCACAGAGGACCCGCGGTGGGGAGCAGTTCTTC
CDR3: CASSQRTRGGEQFF

J: TRBJ2-5
V: TRBV7-2
size: many
D: -
DNA: TGTGCCAGCAGCTCTAGAGGAGTTCAAGAGACCCAGTACTTC
CDR3: CASSSRGVQETQYF

J: TRBJ2-1
V: TRBV10-3
size: -
D: TRBD2
DNA: TGTGCCATCATCCAGGGCCTAGCGGGAGGTTACAATGAGCAGTTCTTC
CDR3: CAIIQGLAGGYNEQFF

J: TRBJ2-7
V: TRBV12-3/TRBV12-4
size: few
D: TRBD1
DNA: TGTGCCAGCAGTTTAAGACGTGCGGGACAGGGGAACCAGATCGTATTC
CDR3: CASSLRRAGQGNQIVF

J: TRBJ1-5
V: TRBV19
size: -
D: -
DNA: TGTGCCAGTAGTGGGTCGAATCAGCCCCAGCATTTT
CDR3: CASSGSNQPQHF

J: TRBJ2-2
V: TRBV19
size: -
D: TRBD2
DNA: TGTGCCAGTACCACCCCTGGCGGGGGAGAGGTCGGGGAGCTGTTTTTT
CDR3: CASTTPGGGEVGELFF

J: TRBJ2-1
V: TRBV6-1
size: -
D: TRBD2
DNA: TGTGCCAGCAGTGAAAAACTAGCGGGGGGCCATGAGCAGTTCTTC
CDR3: CASSEKLAGGHEQFF

J: TRBJ2-7
V: TRBV7-2
size: few
D: -
DNA: TGTGCCAGCAGCTTAGTTGGCGGCCAATCCTACGAGCAGTACTTC
CDR3: CASSLVGGQSYEQYF

J: TRBJ2-1
V: TRBV7-2
size: -
D: TRBD1
DNA: TGTGCCAGCAGCTCTTACAGGGGGTCCTACAATGAGCAGTTCTTC
CDR3: CASSSYRGSYNEQFF